This passage covers 4 T cell receptor beta chains from one sample sequenced in a study of OX40 agonist ivuxolimab in advanced cancers. Here immunoSEQ multiplex PCR was the method, and the copy in TCRdb shows in-frame clones only, minus some. This sample has about 89,000 clones, with 70% to 90% found just once. Sequenced material: CD4+ or CD8+ T cells sorted from blood, taken in a trial of the OX40 agonist ivuxolimab. The receptors derive from an adult with an advanced solid tumor such as melanoma, head and neck, liver or kidney cancer.

This chain joins TRBV6-4 and TRBJ1-2; unclear D gene. This CDR3 has 14 amino acids. Germline CDR1 MRHNA, CDR2 SNTAGT. The V end was cut by 2 bases, the J end by 5 bases, with 12 bases between. The CDR3 loop is CASSDTGRPYGYTF. The CDR3, as DNA: TGTGCCAGCAGTGACACTGGGCGGCCTTATGGCTACACCTTC.

The chain employs TRBV7-9 and TRBJ1-5; TRBD1 agrees at 8 bases. The germline V gene encodes CDR1 SEHNR and CDR2 FQNEAQ (reference sequence). Losses at the gene ends were 5 bases for V and 3 bases for J; bases not matched to a gene: 3. The CDR3 is 14 residues long. The CDR3 DNA sequence: TGTGCCAGCAGCCCGACAGGGGACAATCAGCCCCAGCATTTT. Translating it yields CASSPTGDNQPQHF.

This clone was found a few times. This chain uses TRBV6-6 with TRBJ1-1; the D gene is possibly TRBD1 (5 bases). Trimming cost V 7 bases and J 6 bases, with 15 bases left between them. The CDR3 covers 13 residues. The germline CDR1 and CDR2 sequences are MNHNY and SVGAGI (reference sequence). The CDR3 DNA follows: TGTGCCAGCAACGTGGGGGAGGTAGCTGAAGCTTTCTTT. Translating gives CASNVGEVAEAFF.

In its sample, this clone was seen a few times. The chain is built from TRBV15 and TRBJ1-3; D not certain. V dropped 0 bases and J dropped 2 bases, with 11 bases sitting between them. This CDR3 contains 16 residues. CDR1 and CDR2 from the germline V gene are LNHNV and YYDKDF (reference sequence). CDR3 in amino acids: CATSRDLPGTGNTIYF. The CDR3 DNA reads TGTGCCACCAGCAGAGATCTTCCGGGGACTGGAAACACCATATATTTT.